This entry describes one T cell receptor beta chain. As yet, its antigen is unknown. The data derive from a study of response to subunit inactivated influenza vaccine. Broader study findings: Only a handful of new T cells, the authors suggested, are recruited with each seasonal influenza vaccination.

V lost 2 bases to trimming and J lost 5 bases; unmatched junction nucleotides: 2. The CDR3 extends over 14 amino acids. Germline V CDR1 and CDR2: MNHEY, SVGEGT. In TCRdb, the RT-PCR reads were re-called with MiXCR into one record per CDR3 protein. The sample contains about 800,000 distinct CDR3 sequences, over 20% of which appear only once. The V gene is TRBV6-2 or TRBV6-3, the J gene TRBJ2-1, with TRBD2 identical over 8 bases. The receptor was derived from a man in his forties or fifties who received an inactivated influenza vaccine. This material consisted of PBMCs from blood, taken 4 to 6 days after vaccination. CDR3 amino acids: CASSYRRGDNEQFF. The CDR3 nucleotides are TGTGCCAGCAGTTACCGGCGGGGGGACAATGAGCAGTTCTTC.